This T cell receptor (beta chain) comes out of a study of T cell responses to AZD1222 COVID-19 vaccine (dated by TCRdb to the early 2020s). With regard to the full study: Because spike-specific TCR depth and breadth did not differ between the two schedules, AZD1222 recipients who got a second dose at roughly 4 weeks were pooled with those who got a second dose at roughly 12 weeks. Trial participants were enrolled by age into 18-55, 56-69 and 70-plus year subgroups, with approximately 150, 30 and 60 TCR-sequenced participants respectively. TCR sequencing was performed for roughly 250 trial participants, of whom 207 were given two doses of AZD1222 and about 25 were given two doses of MenACWY control vaccine. Points the paper makes about the study in general: The vaccine-associated CD4 TCRs covered the entire spike protein, and the dominant responses fell in regions 160-218 and 743-854. No day 14 peak-response samples were available, so repertoires were characterized only after the peak T cell response. The 56-69-year group was small, and its depth increase did not reach significance, likely because of low power. After two AZD1222 doses, spike-specific TCR breadth and depth were significantly higher than at day 0 and than in MenACWY recipients. Only five or six AZD1222 recipients were SARS-CoV-2 seropositive at baseline, limiting conclusions about previously exposed vaccinees. Reportedly, close to half of the unique spike-specific TCRs recognized epitopes lying outside the regions that are mutated in the B.1.351 and B.1.1.7 variants. Participants were mostly white British, with more females than males. The authors suggested clonal diversity may have been underestimated.

Taken with the paper, the label for time point translates to: baseline before first vaccination. Vaccinee samples came from UK trials COV001 and COV002, including a single-blind randomized controlled phase 2/3 trial of AZD1222 (ChAdOx1 nCoV-19) in healthy adults. Trial participant PBMC samples were collected at day 0 and day 28 after the second dose for TCRbeta chain sequencing. The CDR3 regions of human TCRbeta chains were analyzed by immunosequencing. The study's own analysis went as follows. TCRs in the repertoires were compared against a reference library of SARS-CoV-2-specific TCRs that had been generated with the MIRA antigen-specificity platform. Breadth meant the fraction of unique TCRs that were SARS-CoV-2-associated, whereas depth meant the fraction of total T cells that were SARS-CoV-2-associated. Using the MIRA data, every spike-specific TCR was mapped to the spike region that the TCR reacted to and assigned to either a CD4 or a CD8 class. Log10-transformed breadth and depth values were compared by one-way ANOVA with Sidak's multiple comparisons tests. TCRdb's version of the immuneACCESS table is confined to in-frame rearrangements and falls short of the full clone set. An unresolved V gene accounts for under half of the shortfall where checked; the remainder is of unknown origin. The V and J calls and clone size are taken from that table; D and trimming were inferred from the DNA. The sample table lists approximately 120,000 clones, more than 70% of them with a count of one. The leading ten clones occupy about 4.3% of the sample.

The germline V gene supplies CDR1 SGHVS and CDR2 FQNEAQ. V is clipped by 1 base and J by 9 bases, and the sequence between their germline boundaries is 13 bases long. Including the terminal cysteine and phenylalanine, the CDR3 comprises 14 residues. Left in the record is the CDR3 DNA by itself, 42 bases read in frame from the first base. Notes on this clone: No cognate antigen has been identified for it. Within one base of it there is no much larger clone, and no base qualities were kept.

The receptor chain draws on TRBV7-8 and TRBJ2-1, with the D segment identity uncertain. The receptor was derived from an adult in good health. Sequenced here: peripheral blood, sampled on day 0 of AZD1222 vaccination. This receptor carries the CDR3 CASSLVGPAPEQFF. DNA sequence: TGTGCCAGCAGCTTAGTTGGCCCGGCCCCTGAGCAGTTCTTC.